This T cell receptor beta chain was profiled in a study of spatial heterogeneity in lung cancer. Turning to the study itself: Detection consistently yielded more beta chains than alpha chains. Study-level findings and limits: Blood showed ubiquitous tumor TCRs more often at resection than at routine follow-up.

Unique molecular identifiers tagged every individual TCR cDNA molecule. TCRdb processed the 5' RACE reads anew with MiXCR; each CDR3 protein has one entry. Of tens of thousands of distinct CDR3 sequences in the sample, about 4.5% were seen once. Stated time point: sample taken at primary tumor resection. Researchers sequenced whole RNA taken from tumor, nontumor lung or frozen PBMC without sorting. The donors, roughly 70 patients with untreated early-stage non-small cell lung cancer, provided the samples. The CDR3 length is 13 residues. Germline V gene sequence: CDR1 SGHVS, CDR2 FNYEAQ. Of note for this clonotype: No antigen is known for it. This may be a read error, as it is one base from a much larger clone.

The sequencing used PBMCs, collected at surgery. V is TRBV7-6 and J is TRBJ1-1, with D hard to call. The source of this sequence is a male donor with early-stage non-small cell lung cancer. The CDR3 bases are TGTGTCAGCAGCTTATCTGCGAACACTGAAGCTTTCTTT. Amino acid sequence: CVSSLSANTEAFF.